A selection of T cell receptor beta chains follows, all from one sample in a study of T cell responses to AZD1222 COVID-19 vaccine. The repertoire was sequenced with immunoSEQ multiplex PCR; TCRdb's copy has only in-frame clones and lacks some. Of 150,000 or so clones in the sample, nearly 95% were seen once. Sample: peripheral blood, taken 28 days after the second AZD1222 dose. The receptors come from an adult who received the AZD1222 COVID-19 vaccine. The CDR3 runs from the conserved cysteine through the conserved F or W. A D gene is named only where the DNA matches it firmly. Part of the rows lack a size; the others show once, few, many or a class for expanded clones.

d_call,v_call,j_call,clone_size,cdr3_nt,cdr3_aa
TRBD1,TRBV27,TRBJ1-2,.,TGTGCCAGCAGTTTATCGGGTGGGACAGGGGGCAGTGGCTACACCTTC,CASSLSGGTGGSGYTF
.,TRBV4-1,TRBJ1-4,.,TGCGCCAGCAGCCCACCAGGGCAGGCCGCAACTAATGAAAAACTGTTTTTT,CASSPPGQAATNEKLFF
.,TRBV2,TRBJ2-4,few,TGTGCCAGCAGTGAGGATAGTAGACTAGCCAAAAACATTCAGTACTTC,CASSEDSRLAKNIQYF
TRBD2,TRBV9,TRBJ2-7,.,TGTGCCAGCAGCGTAGGACTAGCGTACTCCTACGAGCAGTACTTC,CASSVGLAYSYEQYF
.,TRBV30,TRBJ1-5,.,TGTGCCTGGAGTGGGGAAGGCAATCAGCCCCAGCATTTT,CAWSGEGNQPQHF
.,TRBV7-9,TRBJ1-1,.,TGTGCCAGCAGCCAAGGGGTGGGCATGAACACTGAAGCTTTCTTT,CASSQGVGMNTEAFF
.,TRBV30,TRBJ1-4,.,TGTGCCTGGAGTGGGTTGGGGGACGGAGAAAAACTGTTTTTT,CAWSGLGDGEKLFF
TRBD1,TRBV13,TRBJ1-1,.,TGTGCCAGCAGCTGGGGGGCCAGGGGGCTTTCTGAAGCTTTCTTT,CASSWGARGLSEAFF
TRBD2,TRBV5-6,TRBJ2-1,.,TGTGCCAGCAGCTTGGTACTAGCGGGAGCTGAGCAGTTCTTC,CASSLVLAGAEQFF
TRBD2,TRBV5-5,TRBJ2-3,.,TGTGCCAGCAGCTTGGCGGCCGGGAGGGCAACAGATACGCAGTATTTT,CASSLAAGRATDTQYF
.,TRBV7-6,TRBJ2-3,.,TGTGCCAGCAGCTTCGGACTCACAGATACGCAGTATTTT,CASSFGLTDTQYF
.,TRBV19,TRBJ1-4,.,TGTGCCAGTAGTAGTCTGTCCCGTCGTTCGGAAAAACTGTTTTTT,CASSSLSRRSEKLFF
TRBD2,TRBV7-2,TRBJ2-7,.,TGTGCCAGCAGCTTAGCGGGGGGGACTAATTCCTACGAGCAGTACTTC,CASSLAGGTNSYEQYF
.,TRBV14,TRBJ1-2,.,TGTGCCAGCAGCCCGCGGATCTCAAGTGGGTACACCTTC,CASSPRISSGYTF
.,TRBV28,TRBJ1-2,.,TGTGCCAGCAGTGGCCCGGACGGCTATTATGGCTACACCTTC,CASSGPDGYYGYTF
TRBD1,TRBV28,TRBJ1-2,.,TGTGCCAGCAGTGAGGGGGCGGGTAGCTATGGCTACACCTTC,CASSEGAGSYGYTF
.,TRBV4-1,TRBJ1-6,once,TGCGCCAGCAGCCAAGAGGGGAGAGACAATTCACCCCTCCACTTT,CASSQEGRDNSPLHF
TRBD1,TRBV6-6,TRBJ1-6,few,TGTGCCAGCAGTTACCTATCGACAGGGAATTCACCCCTCCACTTT,CASSYLSTGNSPLHF
.,TRBV28,TRBJ1-1,.,TGTGCCAGCAGAAAACAGCTGAACACTGAAGCTTTCTTT,CASRKQLNTEAFF
TRBD1,TRBV6-6,TRBJ1-5,.,TGTGCCAGCAGTTACCCGGGACAGATAAGCAATCAGCCCCAGCATTTT,CASSYPGQISNQPQHF
.,TRBV7-2,TRBJ2-5,.,TGTGCCAGCAATTTGAGGACAGTAGGGACCCAGTACTTC,CASNLRTVGTQYF
TRBD2,TRBV6-2/TRBV6-3,TRBJ2-7,.,TGTGCCAGCAGTCCGATGGAGCCCACTAGCGGGATAAGGATTTACGAGCAGTACTTC,CASSPMEPTSGIRIYEQYF
.,TRBV13,TRBJ2-1,.,TGTGCCAGCAGCTTAAGTAGCGGTTACAATGAGCAGTTCTTC,CASSLSSGYNEQFF
.,TRBV7-9,TRBJ1-2,.,TGTGCCAGCGGCACAACCTATGGCTACACCTTC,CASGTTYGYTF
.,TRBV6-5,TRBJ2-5,.,TGTGCCAGCAGCCTCGATCAAGAGACCCAGTACTTC,CASSLDQETQYF
.,TRBV5-1,TRBJ2-1,.,TGCGCCAGCAGCCTGGCTGAGTGGAATGAGCAGTTCTTC,CASSLAEWNEQFF